This T cell receptor beta chain was sequenced in a study of blood T cell repertoires in COVID-19. About the research overall: Samples of COVID-19 (acute and convalescent) were obtained from the United States, Italy and Spain.

Under the authors' procedure: It was from reference gene primer amplification that nucleated cell counts were estimated. The repertoire was sequenced with immunoSEQ multiplex PCR; TCRdb's copy has only in-frame clones and lacks some. V and J calls and clone size are those listed in that table; D and trimming were worked out from the DNA. The sample carries roughly 150,000 clones, under 90% recorded once. In germline, CDR1 is DFQATT, CDR2 SNEGSKA (reference sequence). The CDR3 runs 11 residues. As regards this clone: At one end, the junction sequence differs from germline, possibly due to a read error.

This chain uses TRBV20-1 with TRBJ1-4; the match to TRBD1 covers 8 bases. Sequenced sample: PBMCs or T cells enriched from blood (not recorded which). The receptor was derived from a woman between 45 and 60 years old who had recovered from COVID-19. CDR3 amino acids: CSARVLEQGVF. The CDR3 coding sequence is TGCAGTGCTAGAGTTCTGGAACAGGGGGTTTTT.